The 27 T cell receptor beta chains listed next were all sequenced from one sample in a study of cytomegalovirus exposure and HLA in healthy donors. Here immunoSEQ multiplex PCR was the method, and the copy in TCRdb shows in-frame clones only, minus some. The table shows approximately 150,000 clones, with 84% occurring only once. Material: PBMCs. Source of these receptors: a man aged 25 to 40 in good health and CMV-seropositive.

The V and J genes are TRBV15 and TRBJ1-2, with a possible D match to TRBD1 (5 bases). The CDR3 totals 15 residues. Germline values: CDR1 LNHNV, CDR2 YYDKDF (reference sequence). V was trimmed by 4 bases and J by 4 bases, leaving 16 bases between them. The DNA for the CDR3 is TGTGCCACCAGCAATACCCCGACAGCACTCTATGGCTACACCTTC. This translates into CATSNTPTALYGYTF.

This clone was recorded once. The V call is TRBV9, the J call TRBJ1-2, with D maybe TRBD1 (5 bases). The CDR3 contains 14 residues. Germline V gene sequence: CDR1 SGDLS, CDR2 YYNGEE. V was pared by 0 bases and J by 6 bases, with 12 bases between. CDR3 in amino acids: CASSVVREGDGYTF. CDR3 DNA sequence: TGTGCCAGCAGCGTAGTCAGGGAAGGTGATGGCTACACCTTC.

There are a few counts of this clone. The V call is TRBV30, the J call TRBJ1-1; D is ambiguous. V lost 3 bases to trimming and J lost 0 bases, with 11 bases between them. The CDR3 consists of 14 residues. CDR1 and CDR2 (germline): GTSNPN, SVGIG (reference sequence). Here the CDR3 reads CAWSRNRMNTEAFF. The CDR3 nucleotides read TGTGCCTGGAGCCGGAACAGAATGAACACTGAAGCTTTCTTT.

Concerning this clone itself: Other DNA sequences in the same sample also yield this CDR3. The chain carries TRBV9 and TRBJ1-5; 7 bases align to TRBD1. There are 15 residues in the CDR3. CDR1 and CDR2 from the germline V gene are SGDLS and YYNGEE. V was clipped by 0 bases and J by 4 bases; unmatched bases: 4. The CDR3 loop reads CASSVGQGSNQPQHF. As DNA, the CDR3 is TGTGCCAGCAGCGTAGGACAGGGCTCAAATCAGCCCCAGCATTTT.

This chain connects TRBV7-2 to TRBJ2-7, with D unresolved. Trimming cost V 1 base and J 3 bases, with 10 bases left between them. This CDR3 is built from 14 residues. Germline V CDR1 and CDR2: SGHTA, FQGNSA. The CDR3 coding sequence is TGTGCCAGCAGCTTAGGGGCCAGAAACTACGAGCAGTACTTC. The encoded protein is CASSLGARNYEQYF.

This CDR3 is CASSLSPSGSSGELFF. In DNA, the CDR3 is TGTGCCAGCAGCTTATCCCCTAGCGGGAGCTCCGGGGAGCTGTTTTTT. The gene calls are TRBV7-3 and TRBJ2-2, with 10 bases aligning to TRBD2. Losses at the gene ends were 2 bases for V and 6 bases for J; bases not matched to a gene: 6. The germline V gene has CDR1 SGHTA and CDR2 FQGTGA. The CDR3 has 16 residues.

The V gene is TRBV30, the J gene TRBJ2-3; 10 bases are a match to TRBD2. V lost 3 bases, J lost 6 bases, and 6 bases stayed unmatched. The V gene's germline CDR1 is GTSNPN and CDR2 SVGIG (reference sequence). This CDR3 has 14 amino acids. The CDR3 DNA reads as TGTGCCTGGAGAACAGCGGGAGGGCCGGATACGCAGTATTTT. Translating it yields CAWRTAGGPDTQYF.

Of note for this clone: A read error may account for a junction end that differs from germline. The chain couples TRBV10-1 to TRBJ1-4, with D unresolved. CDR3 length equals 11 residues. Germline V lookup: CDR1 WNHNN, CDR2 SYGVQD (reference sequence). CDR3 nucleotide sequence: TGCGCCAGCATTGCGAGTGGGAGTCGGAGATTT. It codes for CASIASGSRRF.

This chain joins TRBV7-9 and TRBJ2-3; D gene ambiguous. The V gene lost 5 bases and the J gene lost 9 bases, with 24 bases spanning the gap. Per germline, CDR1 SEHNR and CDR2 FQNEAQ (reference sequence). The CDR3 totals 16 residues. Written as DNA, the CDR3 is TGTGCCAGCAGCCCCAAGTCTGGAGCGACGGCCGGGACGCAGTATTTT. This encodes CASSPKSGATAGTQYF.

The chain is built from TRBV6-5 and TRBJ1-1; no firm D call. The V end lost 2 bases, the J end lost 4 bases, and 17 bases lay between the germline ends. CDR1 MNHEY and CDR2 SVGAGI come from the germline V gene. The CDR3 extends over 16 amino acids. CDR3 sequence reads: CASSYGSSGLGTEAFF. In DNA form, the CDR3 reads TGTGCCAGCAGTTACGGCTCATCGGGTTTGGGCACTGAAGCTTTCTTT.

The rearrangement links TRBV9 to TRBJ1-1; D is perhaps TRBD1 (5 bases). There are 14 residues in the CDR3. CDR1 is SGDLS and CDR2 is YYNGEE in the germline V gene. The V end was cut by 0 bases, the J end by 4 bases, with 10 bases between. The CDR3 region has the DNA TGTGCCAGCAGCGTAGGGGTGGGGGGCACTGAAGCTTTCTTT. Translation gives CASSVGVGGTEAFF.

The chain couples TRBV27 to TRBJ2-7; D is unclear. This CDR3 spans 14 amino acids. V was cut by 3 bases and J by 4 bases, with 13 bases left in between. Germline lookup yields CDR1 MNHEY and CDR2 SMNVEV (reference sequence). The CDR3 nucleotides read TGTGCCAGCAGTTTTTCGGAGAGTCGGTACGAGCAGTACTTC. Encoded protein: CASSFSESRYEQYF.

J is TRBJ2-1 and V is TRBV9; 11 nucleotides match TRBD2. There are 16 residues in the CDR3. Per the germline V gene, CDR1 is SGDLS and CDR2 is YYNGEE. V lost 7 bases to trimming and J lost 12 bases; unmatched junction nucleotides: 18. The CDR3 loop is CASGLAGGQLRSGQFF. The CDR3 region has the DNA TGTGCCAGCGGGCTAGCGGGGGGCCAGTTGAGGAGCGGGCAGTTCTTC.

J is TRBJ2-3 and V is TRBV9, with 9 bases fitting TRBD2. The CDR3 has 15 amino acids. The V gene's germline CDR1 is SGDLS and CDR2 YYNGEE. V shed 2 bases and J 3 bases; nucleotides not matched to a gene: 4. The CDR3 protein is CASSVRAGGTDTQYF. Written as DNA, the CDR3 is TGTGCCAGCAGCGTTAGAGCGGGAGGAACAGATACGCAGTATTTT.

The chain is built from TRBV6-6 and TRBJ2-7; 9 nucleotides match TRBD1. Germline CDR1 and CDR2: MNHNY and SVGAGI (reference sequence). The CDR3 contains 14 residues. V gave up 10 bases and J gave up 4 bases; unmatched junction bases: 11. CDR3 protein: CATNRDRDSYEQYF. The CDR3 region has the DNA TGTGCCACCAACCGGGACAGGGATTCTTACGAGCAGTACTTC.

The chain joins TRBV10-2 to TRBJ2-7; 12 bases are shared with TRBD2. The CDR3 is 16 residues long. V lost 4 bases to trimming and J lost 2 bases; unmatched junction nucleotides: 6. Looked up from germline, CDR1 is WSHSY and CDR2 is SAAADI. The CDR3 coding sequence is TGCGCCAGCAGTGGGGGACTAGCGGGTTTACCCTACGAGCAGTACTTC. This gives the protein CASSGGLAGLPYEQYF.

The chain carries TRBV28 and TRBJ1-1; weak D call: TRBD1 (5 bases). The germline V and J ends were trimmed by 5 bases and 1 base, with 14 bases remaining between them. This CDR3 has 15 amino acids. Germline V gene lookup returns CDR1 MDHEN and CDR2 SYDVKM. CDR3 in DNA: TGTGCCAGCAGTGCCCCCGGGACTCCGAACACTGAAGCTTTCTTT. Protein: CASSAPGTPNTEAFF. The whole variable domain, remainder taken from reference TRBV28 and TRBJ1-1, is DVKVTQSSRYLVKRTGEKVFLECVQDMDHENMFWYRQDPGLGLRLIYFSYDVKMKEKGDIPEGYSVSREKKERFSLILESASTNQTSMYLCASSAPGTPNTEAFFGQGTRLTVV.

The rearrangement links TRBV5-5 to TRBJ2-7; 10 bases match TRBD1. This CDR3 region has 13 residues. After removal of 7 bases from V and 4 bases from J, the junction contained 5 bases not matched to a gene. Germline CDR1 SGHKS, CDR2 YYEKEE (reference sequence). For the CDR3, the DNA is TGTGCCAGCTCGGGACAGGGGATTTACGAGCAGTACTTC. The encoded protein is CASSGQGIYEQYF.

The chain recombines TRBV7-9 with TRBJ1-1; TRBD1 matches 9 bases. Germline trimming cut 5 bases from V and 0 bases from J; bases unmatched to any gene: 10. CDR3 size: 17 residues. Per germline, CDR1 SEHNR and CDR2 FQNEAQ (reference sequence). CDR3 DNA: TGTGCCAGCAGCCTATTATCCGGGACAGGGCTGAACACTGAAGCTTTCTTT. Encoded protein: CASSLLSGTGLNTEAFF. The whole variable domain, remainder taken from reference TRBV7-9 and TRBJ1-1, is DTGVSQNPRHKITKRGQNVTFRCDPISEHNRLYWYRQTLGQGPEFLTYFQNEAQLEKSRLLSDRFSAERPKGSFSTLEIQRTEQGDSAMYLCASSLLSGTGLNTEAFFGQGTRLTVV.

The chain employs TRBV29-1 and TRBJ2-1, with 10 bases that match TRBD1. V shed 6 bases and J 5 bases; nucleotides not matched to a gene: 4. CDR1 and CDR2 (germline): SQVTM, ANQGSEA. The CDR3 has 13 amino acids. This CDR3 reads CSVGQGVNNEQFF. CDR3 coding DNA: TGCAGCGTCGGACAGGGGGTAAACAATGAGCAGTTCTTC.

This chain joins TRBV19 and TRBJ1-5, with D possibly being TRBD1 (5 bases). This CDR3 region has 20 residues. The germline V and J ends were trimmed by 4 bases and 0 bases, with 25 bases remaining between them. Germline V gives CDR1 LNHDA, CDR2 SQIVND (reference sequence). DNA for the CDR3: TGTGCCAGTAGTACCTACCGGGGGTTATCTAGCCACTATAGCAATCAGCCCCAGCATTTT. Its translation is CASSTYRGLSSHYSNQPQHF.

This chain uses TRBV30 with TRBJ1-2; D is undetermined. Germline CDR1 reads GTSNPN; CDR2 reads SVGIG (reference sequence). Trimming took off 2 bases at V and 4 bases at J, with 17 bases between the two ends. The length of the CDR3 is 15 residues. CDR3 nucleotide sequence: TGTGCCTGGAGTCCCGGCTCCGCTTGGAGCTATGGCTACACCTTC. Translating gives CAWSPGSAWSYGYTF.

This chain links TRBV7-8 with TRBJ1-3; TRBD1 aligns across 7 bases. The V and J ends lost 5 bases and 0 bases, in that order; junction bases with no gene match: 7. This CDR3 region has 16 residues. CDR1 and CDR2 (germline): SGHVS, FQNEAQ. In nucleotides, the CDR3 is TGTGCCAGCAGCCTCCGGGACAGACTCTCTGGAAACACCATATATTTT. This translates into CASSLRDRLSGNTIYF.

This rearrangement joins TRBV4-3 to TRBJ2-1; 9 nucleotides line up with TRBD1. This CDR3 has 14 amino acids. Germline V CDR1 and CDR2: LGHNA, YSLEER. Trimming removed 4 bases from V and 5 bases from J; junction bases left unmatched: 3. Here the CDR3 DNA reads TGCGCCAGCAGCCCCGGGACAGGGAACAATGAGCAGTTCTTC. Translated: CASSPGTGNNEQFF.

The CDR3 here is CASSYAYRDGYTF. CDR3 bases: TGTGCCAGCAGTTACGCTTACAGAGATGGCTACACCTTC. This chain connects TRBV6-5 to TRBJ1-2; D not certain. This CDR3 spans 13 amino acids. Germline-derived CDR1 and CDR2 are MNHEY and SVGAGI. V shed 2 bases and J shed 6 bases, with 10 bases lying between them.

The rearrangement links TRBV19 to TRBJ1-2, with TRBD1 as a possible D gene (6 bases). Germline V gives CDR1 LNHDA, CDR2 SQIVND (reference sequence). The CDR3 runs to 14 residues. The V end lost 2 bases, the J end lost 6 bases, and 13 bases lay between the germline ends. CDR3 sequence: CASSIIGGQNGYTF. As DNA, the CDR3 is TGTGCCAGTAGTATAATCGGGGGGCAGAATGGCTACACCTTC.

The V gene is TRBV15, the J gene TRBJ2-2, with D tentatively TRBD2 (6 bases). CDR1 is LNHNV, CDR2 YYDKDF, per germline (reference sequence). There are 15 residues in the CDR3. V lost 1 base and J lost 4, with 10 bases in between. This chain's CDR3 is CATSRVRGATGELFF. In DNA, the CDR3 is TGTGCCACCAGCAGAGTTCGCGGGGCCACCGGGGAGCTGTTTTTT.